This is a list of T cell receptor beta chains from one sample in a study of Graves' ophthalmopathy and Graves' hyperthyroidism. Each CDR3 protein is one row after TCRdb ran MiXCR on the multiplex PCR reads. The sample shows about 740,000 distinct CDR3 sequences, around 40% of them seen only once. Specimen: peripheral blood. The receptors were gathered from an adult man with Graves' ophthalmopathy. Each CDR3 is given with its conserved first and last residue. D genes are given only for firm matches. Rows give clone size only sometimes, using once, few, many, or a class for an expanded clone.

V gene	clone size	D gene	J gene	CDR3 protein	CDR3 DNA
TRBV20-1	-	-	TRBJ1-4	CSAGGGKEKLFF	TGCAGTGCTGGCGGGGGAAAGGAAAAACTGTTTTTT
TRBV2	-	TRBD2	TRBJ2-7	CASSAGTSGSEQYF	TGTGCCAGCAGCGCCGGGACTAGCGGTTCCGAGCAGTACTTC
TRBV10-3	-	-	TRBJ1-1	CAISERDTEAFF	TGTGCCATCAGTGAGCGGGACACTGAAGCTTTCTTT
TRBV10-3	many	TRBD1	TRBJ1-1	CAIRDRSDTEAFF	TGTGCCATCAGGGACAGGTCGGACACTGAAGCTTTCTTT
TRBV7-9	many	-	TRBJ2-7	CASGPLYEQYF	TGTGCCAGCGGACCGCTCTACGAGCAGTACTTC
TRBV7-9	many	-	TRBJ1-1	CASSSDTGGTEAFF	TGTGCCAGCAGCTCGGACACGGGGGGCACTGAAGCTTTCTTT
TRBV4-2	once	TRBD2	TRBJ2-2	CASSQGAITGGANTGELFF	TGTGCCAGCAGCCAAGGGGCTATTACGGGAGGCGCGAACACCGGGGAGCTGTTTTTT
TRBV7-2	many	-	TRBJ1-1	CASGPRQSNTEAFF	TGTGCCAGCGGCCCGAGACAGTCGAACACTGAAGCTTTCTTT
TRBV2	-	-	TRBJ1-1	CASSYSYRGRVNTEAFF	TGTGCCAGCAGTTACTCTTATCGGGGGCGAGTTAACACTGAAGCTTTCTTT
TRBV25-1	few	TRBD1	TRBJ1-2	CASRPGGNYGYTF	TGTGCCAGCAGGCCAGGGGGCAACTATGGCTACACCTTC